What follows describes a single TCR beta chain. There is no known antigen for this receptor. The sample holds no much larger clone one base away, and base qualities are not on file. The sequencer listed for this sample is Illumina HiSeq 1500. The public reads were run again by TCRdb, first through fastp at Q25 and then through MiXCR, and only productive beta chains were kept. Here each entry gathers all rows of one CDR3 protein and keeps the most common genes and DNA. This sample is represented by under 200,000 distinct CDR3 sequences; 8% to 10% of them were singletons. The ten largest make up 4.6% of the sample. This sample stems from a study of T cell repertoires in cytomegalovirus infection (dated by TCRdb to between 2018 and 2021). Background on the whole study: Because public TCR beta signatures pointed to carriage of CMV infection together with the matching HLA type, the HLA type of each donor mattered for the analysis. Findings and caveats that apply to the study as a whole: In the ex vivo response, HLA-C-restricted CMV-specific TCR beta clonotypes were dominant, and in two of eight donors the single most frequent clonotype came from this HLA-C-restricted group. In both this cohort and an independent roughly 400-donor cohort, the cumulative frequency of public TCR beta family members distinguished carriers of CMV infection plus the relevant HLA type.

The cysteine opens and the phenylalanine closes a CDR3 of 13 amino acids. Of all the DNA, just the CDR3 is kept, 39 bases in frame from base 1. Per the germline V gene (reference sequence), PRHDT is the CDR1 and FYEKMQ is the CDR2. V gives up 0 bases and J gives up 7 bases, and the segment between their germline ends measures 7 bases. Material for sequencing was PBMCs. Recombination linked TRBV13 to TRBJ1-5, with a weak D call of TRBD1 (5 bases match). The source is a human donor in good health (CMV status not recorded). Some clones in this sample may be carry-over from other donors' samples. The sequenced DNA is TGTGCCAGCAGCTTAGGTCGGGGCCAGCCCCAGCATTTT. It is translated as CASSLGRGQPQHF. When the CDR3 is completed using the reference TRBV13 and TRBJ1-5 genes on either side, the full variable domain is AAGVIQSPRHLIKEKRETATLKCYPIPRHDTVYWYQQGPGQDPQFLISFYEKMQSDKGSIPDRFSAQQFSDYHSELNMSSLELGDSALYFCASSLGRGQPQHFGDGTRLSIL.